This TCR beta chain is drawn from a study of T cell responses to AZD1222 COVID-19 vaccine. Study-wide background: Recipients boosted at about 4 weeks or about 12 weeks are pooled. Study-wide findings and caveats: Most donors were white British and more were female, and clonal diversity was possibly underestimated. Spike was spanned by vaccine-associated CD4 TCRs, with dominance at 160-218 and 743-854. Seropositive AZD1222 recipients at baseline numbered only six or seven.

A remark on this clone: Its specificity is not known.

Measured with immunoSEQ multiplex PCR; TCRdb has only the in-frame clones, and not every one. In the table there are around 91,000 clones, over 75% of which are singletons. V was clipped by 4 bases and J by 5 bases; unmatched bases: 5. This CDR3 spans 14 amino acids. Germline CDR1 reads MGHRA; CDR2 reads YSYEKL. The rearrangement uses TRBV4-1 and TRBJ2-5; 9 bases are shared with TRBD1. The sample consisted of peripheral blood, taken on day 0 of AZD1222 vaccination. This sequence was found in an adult in good health. The CDR3 region has the DNA TGCGCCAGCAGCCTGGGTGGACAGGGGGAGACCCAGTACTTC. Translated: CASSLGGQGETQYF.